This TCR beta chain was captured in a study of yellow fever vaccine responses in identical twins (dated by TCRdb to between 2017 and 2018). For context, the study as a whole: Focusing on identical twins, the study followed the T cell clones that responded to the vaccine, and did so with precision. Summary of the overall study and its limitations: According to the authors, the vaccine-induced T cell response in identical twins seemed to be partly convergent and partly specific to each individual.

Library preparation used RT-PCR. Sequencer: Illumina HiSeq 2500. TCRdb trimmed public reads at Q25 via fastp, called clones via MiXCR and kept in-frame beta chains. Rows matching on CDR3 protein sequence are summarized as one entry with the most common DNA and genes. The sample yields 8,300 or so distinct CDR3 sequences; 65% to 85% were counted once. The ten largest clones represent approximately 2.3% of the sample. This clonotype was picked up one time. Its antigen specificity is not known. No base qualities exist here, and no much larger clone lies one base off it. A single read constitutes weak evidence. Sequencing used T cells from blood (PBMCs), unsorted or a sorted subset (not recorded which), obtained before or after yellow fever vaccination (not recorded which). This receptor was identified in a woman between 18 and 29 years old who received the yellow fever vaccine. Donor details come from another sample of the same person, matched by shared clones.

Here is the DNA: TGTGCCATCCGACTAGCGGGAGGACCGAGCTCCTACAATGAGCAGTTCTTC. It translates as CAIRLAGGPSSYNEQFF. The rearranged chain carries TRBV13 and TRBJ2-1, and TRBD2 matches 13 of the central bases. V is trimmed back by 10 bases and J by 0 bases, and the junction contains 9 bases that no gene match accounts for. Including the terminal cysteine and phenylalanine, the CDR3 comprises 17 residues. The kept DNA is CDR3 alone, 51 bases in frame from the first base. The germline V gene (reference sequence) sets CDR1 to PRHDT and CDR2 to FYEKMQ.